Listed below are T cell receptor beta chains from one sample, sequenced in a study of cytomegalovirus exposure and HLA in healthy donors. Profiling relied on immunoSEQ multiplex PCR, and the TCRdb table lists in-frame clones only, not all of them. The sample carries roughly 120,000 clones, 77% recorded once. Sequenced input: PBMCs. The receptors originated from a human donor in good health. Each CDR3 is given with its conserved first and last residue. Each record gives: D gene, J gene, V gene, clone size, CDR3 DNA, CDR3 protein. The D gene is left open where the match is weak. Clone sizes are given selectively: once, few, many, or a class where the clone is expanded.

. TRBJ2-5 TRBV7-6 . TGTGCCAGCAGCATGGCGGGATTAAGAGGAGAGACCCAGTACTTC CASSMAGLRGETQYF
. TRBJ2-1 TRBV19 once . CASSSGRASGLNEQFF
. TRBJ1-1 TRBV19 . TGTGCCAGTAAGAACCCGGTCGGGACTGAAGCTTTCTTT CASKNPVGTEAFF
. TRBJ1-1 TRBV6-4 . TGTGCCAGCAGTGAGGAGGGCGGTAGCACTGAAGCTTTCTTT CASSEEGGSTEAFF
TRBD1 TRBJ2-2 TRBV28 . TGTGCCAGCAGTCAGGCTTGGACAGGGGATGGCGCCGGGGAGCTGTTTTTT CASSQAWTGDGAGELFF
TRBD1 TRBJ2-3 TRBV4-1 . TGCGCCAGCAGCCAAGTCACGACAGGGGGAATCAGCGATACGCAGTATTTT CASSQVTTGGISDTQYF
TRBD1 TRBJ2-7 TRBV4-1 once TGCGCCAGCAGCCAAGCTGGACAGGGGTGGGACGAGCAGTACTTC CASSQAGQGWDEQYF
TRBD1 TRBJ1-2 TRBV29-1 . TGCAGCGGGGGGGACAGAAACTATGGCTACACCTTC CSGGDRNYGYTF
TRBD2 TRBJ2-1 TRBV27 few TGTGCCAGCCTTCCTGGACTAGCGGGAGTCAATGAGCAGTTCTTC CASLPGLAGVNEQFF
TRBD1 TRBJ2-7 TRBV28 . TGTGCCAGCATCGATTCGACAGGGGGCTACGAGCAGTACTTC CASIDSTGGYEQYF
TRBD1 TRBJ2-2 TRBV7-8 . TGTGCCAGCAGCCCGCGCCGGACAGGGGACCCCGGGGAGCTGTTTTTT CASSPRRTGDPGELFF
TRBD2 TRBJ2-1 TRBV6-4 . TGTGCCAGCAGCTCGGGACTAGCGGGAGGAGATGAGCAGTTCTTC CASSSGLAGGDEQFF
TRBD1 TRBJ2-3 TRBV4-1 . TGCGCCAGCAGCCAGGGGGTCGGTTCGGGACAGGGGGCCAGGGATACGCAGTATTTT CASSQGVGSGQGARDTQYF
. TRBJ1-5 TRBV19 . TGTGCCAGTAGTATACCAGGGTCTAATCAGCCCCAGCATTTT CASSIPGSNQPQHF
TRBD1 TRBJ1-2 TRBV7-9 . TGTGCCAGCAGCTTCGAGGGACAGGCGGGAGGCTACACCTTC CASSFEGQAGGYTF
. TRBJ2-3 TRBV6-5 . TGTGCCAGCCGCGGAGCTAGCACAGATACGCAGTATTTT CASRGASTDTQYF
TRBD1 TRBJ1-6 TRBV10-2 . TGCGCCAGCAGTGAAACAGGGGGGTCCTATAATTCACCCCTCCACTTT CASSETGGSYNSPLHF
TRBD2 TRBJ2-2 TRBV4-2 . TGTGCCAGCAGCCGCAGCGGGAGGGGCACCGGGGAGCTGTTTTTT CASSRSGRGTGELFF
. TRBJ1-2 TRBV6-1 . TGTGCCAGCAGACCGGACAGCTATGGCTACACCTTC CASRPDSYGYTF
. TRBJ1-1 TRBV5-1 . TGCGCCAGCAGCAAAATCCCCCTGGCGGGGAACACTGAAGCTTTCTTT CASSKIPLAGNTEAFF